One sample yielded the 18 T cell receptor beta chains listed below, sequenced in a study of early T cells in non-severe SARS-CoV-2 infection. Each CDR3 protein is one row after TCRdb ran MiXCR on the 5' RACE reads. The sample comprises 100,000 to 120,000 distinct CDR3 sequences, 9% to 13% of which are singletons, and 2.5% to 4% rests with the top ten. Sequencing used whole blood. The receptor set was obtained from an adult who was a healthcare worker with PCR-confirmed SARS-CoV-2 infection or an uninfected control (not recorded which).

This clonotype was recorded a few times. The rearrangement links TRBV15 to TRBJ2-6; D remains unclear. Germline CDR1 and CDR2: LNHNV and YYDKDF (reference sequence). The CDR3 sequence is 12 residues long. The germline V and J ends were trimmed by 5 bases and 6 bases, with 5 bases remaining between them. The CDR3 region is CATSPTANVLTF. CDR3 coding DNA: TGTGCCACCAGCCCCACGGCCAACGTCCTGACTTTC.

This chain connects TRBV14 to TRBJ2-1; the D is unclear. Germline V gene data show CDR1 as SGHDN and CDR2 as FVKESK. The CDR3 totals 15 residues. Trimming left V 0 bases short and J 0 bases short, with 6 bases between. The CDR3 bases are TGTGCCAGCAGCCAAGAGTTCATCTCCTACAATGAGCAGTTCTTC. Its translation is CASSQEFISYNEQFF. The variable domain in full, with the rest retrieved from reference TRBV14 and TRBJ2-1, is EAGVTQFPSHSVIEKGQTVTLRCDPISGHDNLYWYRRVMGKEIKFLLHFVKESKQDESGMPNNRFLAERTGGTYSTLKVQPAELEDSGVYFCASSQEFISYNEQFFGPGTRLTVL.

This clonotype was recorded a few times. Here the CDR3 omits its conserved ending phenylalanine or tryptophan, so a read error is the likely source. V and J are TRBV7-3 and TRBJ1-1; D is uncertain. Germline CDR1 reads SGHTA; CDR2 reads FQGTGA. V was pared by 4 bases and J by 0 bases, with 15 bases between. The CDR3 is made up of 16 amino acids. The CDR3 loop is CASSSTAITMNTEAFS. For the CDR3, the DNA is TGTGCCAGCAGCTCAACAGCGATCACCATGAACACTGAAGCTTTCTCT.

At least ten counts were recorded for this clonotype. This chain links TRBV12-3 or TRBV12-4 with TRBJ1-1, with unresolved D. The V end lost 7 bases, the J end lost 3 bases, and 9 bases lay between the germline ends. The CDR3 is 12 amino acids. The CDR3 coding sequence is TGTGCCAGCACAGCCCAGTACACTGAAGCTTTCTTT. This gives the protein CASTAQYTEAFF.

There are a few counts of this clonotype. The rearrangement links TRBV2 to TRBJ1-2; weak D call: TRBD1 (6 bases). Deletions cut 5 bases from V and 2 bases from J, with 9 bases between. The CDR3 sequence is 13 residues long. CDR1 SNHLY and CDR2 FYNNEI come from the germline V gene. The CDR3 DNA reads TGTGCCAGCAGTCCCGGGACAAACTATGGCTACACCTTC. Translated, it gives CASSPGTNYGYTF.

In regard to this clonotype: Germline is not matched at one junction end, which may reflect a read error. This sequence joins TRBV7-7 and TRBJ2-5; 8 bases fit TRBD1. This CDR3 contains 13 residues. Germline V gene sequence: CDR1 SSHAT, CDR2 FNYEAQ (reference sequence). The CDR3, as DNA: TGTGCTAGCAGCTCGGGACAGGAAGAGACCCAGTACTTC. Encoded protein: CASSSGQEETQYF.

V usage is TRBV20-1 and J usage is TRBJ1-4; 8 bases are shared with TRBD1. Germline CDR1 DFQATT, CDR2 SNEGSKA (reference sequence). The V and J ends lost 0 bases and 6 bases, in that order; junction bases with no gene match: 6. The CDR3 covers 15 residues. CDR3 protein: CSARDPGGRDEKLFF. The DNA for the CDR3 is TGCAGTGCTAGAGACCCAGGGGGCCGGGATGAAAAACTGTTTTTT.

The chain employs TRBV7-8 and TRBJ1-4; 8 bases are a match to TRBD1. The germline V gene encodes CDR1 SGHVS and CDR2 FQNEAQ. With V trimmed by 5 bases and J by 6 bases, 5 bases remained unmatched. The CDR3 spans 14 residues. Written as DNA, the CDR3 is TGTGCCAGCAGCCAGGACAGGGTTCATGAAAAACTGTTTTTT. This encodes CASSQDRVHEKLFF.

The chain's CDR3 is CASSRTSGGTSTDTQYF. The CDR3 coding sequence is TGTGCCAGCAGCCGGACTAGCGGGGGAACTAGCACAGATACGCAGTATTTT. The chain recombines TRBV12-3 or TRBV12-4 with TRBJ2-3, with 13 bases fitting TRBD2. J lost 0 bases, V lost 6 bases, and 6 bases had no gene match. The CDR3 spans 17 residues.

V and J are TRBV30 and TRBJ2-2; TRBD1 is a possible D gene (7 bases). The CDR3 spans 18 residues. The ends were cut back, 3 bases at V and 6 bases at J, with 26 bases in the middle. Germline V lookup: CDR1 GTSNPN, CDR2 SVGIG (reference sequence). CDR3 residues: CAWSQPGAGGRMSGELFF. In nucleotides, the CDR3 is TGTGCCTGGAGCCAACCGGGAGCAGGGGGTCGTATGTCCGGGGAGCTGTTTTTT.

The V gene is TRBV12-3 or TRBV12-4, the J gene TRBJ2-3; TRBD2 might be the D (6 bases). The CDR3 runs 16 residues. Trimming pared 3 bases from V and 0 bases from J, leaving 13 bases between. CDR3 loop: CASSFAGPPSTDTQYF. CDR3 in DNA: TGTGCCAGCAGTTTCGCGGGACCACCGAGCACAGATACGCAGTATTTT.

This clonotype was picked up a small number of times. V gene TRBV5-1 combines with J gene TRBJ2-3; TRBD1 matches 8 bases. The trim removed 3 bases at V and 3 bases at J, leaving 6 bases unmatched. Germline loops: CDR1 SGHRS, CDR2 YFSETQ. The CDR3 spans 15 residues. CDR3 DNA: TGCGCCAGCAGCTGGGGGGACAGGAAAACAGATACGCAGTATTTT. Amino acids: CASSWGDRKTDTQYF.

This clonotype has at least ten counts. The chain is built from TRBV20-1 and TRBJ2-7; TRBD1 matches 7 bases. V was clipped by 5 bases and J by 9 bases; unmatched bases: 4. The CDR3 is made up of 10 amino acids. Germline CDR1 DFQATT, CDR2 SNEGSKA (reference sequence). CDR3 nucleotide sequence: TGCAGTGCTGCGGCAGGGGGGCAGTACTTC. It yields the protein CSAAAGGQYF.

This clonotype was observed a few times. This rearrangement joins TRBV29-1 to TRBJ1-2; D is possibly TRBD1 (5 bases). V lost 6 bases and J 6 bases, leaving 17 bases between the germline ends. Germline-derived CDR1 and CDR2 are SQVTM and ANQGSEA. The CDR3 totals 13 residues. The CDR3 nucleotides read TGCAGCGTCGGGACCGCCGGAGATGATGGCTACACCTTC. This encodes CSVGTAGDDGYTF.

The V and J genes are TRBV19 and TRBJ2-2; D is perhaps TRBD1 (6 bases). The CDR3 sequence is 14 residues long. V was shortened by 6 bases and J by 7 bases, with 15 bases between the two germline ends. CDR1 LNHDA and CDR2 SQIVND come from the germline V gene (reference sequence). The DNA for the CDR3 is TGTGCCAGTAGGCCTCAGGGGCGAGGCGGGGAGCTGTTTTTT. Its protein is CASRPQGRGGELFF.

This clonotype was recorded at least ten times. One end of the junction varies from germline; a read error may be responsible. The chain's CDR3 is CSVRGGLLAGSNEQFF. The CDR3 region has the DNA TGCAGTGTTAGAGGCGGGTTACTAGCGGGGAGCAATGAGCAGTTCTTC. J is TRBJ2-1 and V is TRBV20-1, with 10 positions matching TRBD2. The CDR3 runs to 16 residues. Per the germline V gene, CDR1 is DFQATT and CDR2 is SNEGSKA (reference sequence).

This clonotype was seen a few times. The rearrangement links TRBV3-1 to TRBJ1-5; D remains ambiguous. The V gene's germline CDR1 is LGHDT and CDR2 YNNKEL (reference sequence). The V gene lost 0 bases and the J gene lost 6 bases, with 6 bases spanning the gap. The CDR3 is 13 residues long. In DNA form, the CDR3 reads TGTGCCAGCAGCCAAGAGCGGCGTCAGCCCCAGCATTTT. Protein: CASSQERRQPQHF.

This clonotype showed up many times. The chain has TRBV12-3 or TRBV12-4 and TRBJ2-7; D is unclear. The CDR3 length is 12 residues. Trimming took off 3 bases at V and 3 bases at J, with 6 bases between the two ends. The CDR3 nucleotides read TGTGCCAGCAGTTTCTTTGTCTACGAGCAGTACTTC. Translated: CASSFFVYEQYF.